The rows below give T cell receptor beta chains drawn from one sample of a study of a mutant IDH1 vaccine in newly diagnosed glioma. The repertoire was sequenced with immunoSEQ multiplex PCR; TCRdb's copy has only in-frame clones and lacks some. The sample has 60,000 or so clones; approximately 81% are singletons. For these TCRs, the target antigens are not known. The material was PBMCs, obtained from a glioma patient whose treatment included an IDH1 peptide vaccine. The receptors here all came from a man aged 25 to 40 with glioma. Each CDR3 is given with its conserved first and last residue. D genes are given only for firm matches. Clone size is given for some rows only: seen once, a few or many times, or a class if the clone is expanded.

d_gene	v_gene	j_gene	abundance	CDR3aa	CDR3nt
-	TRBV7-6	TRBJ2-2	-	CASSIGVGELFF	TGTGCCAGCAGCATCGGCGTGGGGGAGCTGTTTTTT
-	TRBV5-6	TRBJ2-7	once	CASSPRRGISYEQYF	TGTGCCAGCAGCCCCCGACGGGGGATCTCCTACGAGCAGTACTTC
TRBD1	TRBV18	TRBJ2-7	-	CASSPGTGGREQYF	TGTGCCAGCTCACCCGGGACAGGGGGTAGGGAGCAGTACTTC
TRBD2	TRBV6-5	TRBJ2-3	-	CASKRLAGGTDTQYF	TGTGCCAGCAAGCGGCTGGCGGGGGGGACAGATACGCAGTATTTT
TRBD1	TRBV6-6	TRBJ1-1	few	CASSYRTGAMNTEAFF	TGTGCCAGCAGTTACAGGACAGGGGCCATGAACACTGAAGCTTTCTTT
-	TRBV7-9	TRBJ1-2	-	CASSFISTDNYGYTF	TGTGCCAGCAGCTTTATAAGTACCGACAACTATGGCTACACCTTC
TRBD1	TRBV9	TRBJ1-1	-	CASSVEGQGGTEAFF	TGTGCCAGCAGCGTAGAGGGACAGGGGGGCACTGAAGCTTTCTTT
TRBD2	TRBV4-2	TRBJ2-1	-	CASSRSGEGYNEQFF	TGTGCCAGCAGCCGCAGCGGGGAGGGCTACAATGAGCAGTTCTTC
-	TRBV7-8	TRBJ2-2	once	CASSYQGNTGELFF	TGTGCCAGCAGCTATCAGGGGAACACCGGGGAGCTGTTTTTT
-	TRBV13	TRBJ2-2	few	CASSFGLLTGELFF	TGTGCCAGCAGCTTCGGACTACTCACCGGGGAGCTGTTTTTT
TRBD1	TRBV11-2	TRBJ1-1	-	CASSSSDRANTEAFF	TGTGCCAGCAGCTCGTCGGACAGGGCGAACACTGAAGCTTTCTTT
-	TRBV15	TRBJ2-5	-	CATSRDPVETQYF	TGTGCCACCAGCAGAGATCCCGTGGAGACCCAGTACTTC
-	TRBV2	TRBJ2-5	-	CASSAQETQYF	TGTGCCAGCAGTGCACAAGAGACCCAGTACTTC
-	TRBV5-1	TRBJ2-5	-	CASSLHPRGGDETQYF	TGCGCCAGCAGCTTGCACCCCAGGGGAGGGGACGAGACCCAGTACTTC
-	TRBV7-9	TRBJ2-1	-	CASSPPGESEQFF	TGTGCCAGCAGCCCACCAGGGGAGAGTGAGCAGTTCTTC
-	TRBV30	TRBJ2-5	once	CAWRQYRGGGETQYF	TGTGCCTGGAGACAATACAGGGGAGGTGGTGAGACCCAGTACTTC
-	TRBV5-6	TRBJ2-7	once	CASSFALGTYEQYF	TGTGCCAGCAGCTTCGCACTCGGAACCTACGAGCAGTACTTC
-	TRBV10-2	TRBJ1-4	-	CASGKPAYEKLFF	TGCGCCAGCGGAAAGCCGGCTTACGAAAAACTGTTTTTT
TRBD1	TRBV7-9	TRBJ1-6	-	CASSLGQGFYNSPLHF	TGTGCCAGCAGCTTAGGACAGGGGTTTTATAATTCACCCCTCCACTTT
TRBD1	TRBV18	TRBJ2-5	-	CASSDAGGHQETQYF	TGTGCCAGCTCGGATGCAGGGGGCCACCAAGAGACCCAGTACTTC
TRBD1	TRBV5-1	TRBJ2-6	-	CASSLPPGQGTLSGANVLTF	TGCGCCAGCAGCTTGCCCCCGGGACAGGGCACCCTCTCTGGGGCCAACGTCCTGACTTTC
TRBD1	TRBV18	TRBJ2-2	-	CASSPRGQLTGELFF	TGTGCCAGCTCACCAAGGGGGCAGCTCACCGGGGAGCTGTTTTTT
TRBD2	TRBV7-9	TRBJ2-5	-	CASSLVAGRETQYF	TGTGCCAGCAGCTTAGTAGCGGGGCGAGAGACCCAGTACTTC
-	TRBV19	TRBJ1-2	-	CASSWETVRGGYTF	TGTGCCAGTAGTTGGGAGACAGTTCGCGGTGGCTACACCTTC
-	TRBV7-8	TRBJ2-1	-	CASSSPGQKAGYEQFF	TGTGCCAGCAGCTCTCCCGGACAGAAAGCGGGCTATGAGCAGTTCTTC
TRBD1	TRBV7-6	TRBJ1-2	once	CASSLTQTGSYGYTF	TGTGCCAGCAGCTTAACGCAGACAGGGTCCTATGGCTACACCTTC
-	TRBV5-8	TRBJ1-3	-	CASSLGGAGNTIYF	TGTGCCAGCAGCTTGGGGGGAGCTGGAAACACCATATATTTT
-	TRBV6-1	TRBJ1-6	-	CASSDNRASNSPLHF	TGTGCCAGCAGTGACAACCGGGCTTCTAATTCACCCCTCCACTTT
-	TRBV16	TRBJ2-7	-	CASSQSYSYEQYF	TGTGCCAGCAGCCAATCTTATTCCTACGAGCAGTACTTC
TRBD1	TRBV27	TRBJ1-4	-	CASSSPGQGFATNEKLFF	TGTGCCAGCAGTTCCCCGGGACAGGGATTTGCAACTAATGAAAAACTGTTTTTT
TRBD1	TRBV19	TRBJ1-2	-	CASRTGDVGIYGYTF	TGTGCCAGTCGGACAGGGGACGTTGGGATCTATGGCTACACCTTC
-	TRBV28	TRBJ1-2	once	CASSLVVGAPTHYGYTF	TGTGCCAGCAGTTTAGTGGTCGGAGCCCCCACTCACTATGGCTACACCTTC
TRBD1	TRBV7-9	TRBJ2-5	-	CASSSTGTGRETQYF	TGTGCCAGCAGCTCGACCGGGACAGGACGCGAGACCCAGTACTTC
-	TRBV4-1	TRBJ2-1	-	CASSQVGGEQFF	TGCGCCAGCAGCCAAGTAGGAGGTGAGCAGTTCTTC
-	TRBV5-6	TRBJ2-3	-	CASSSWGVQRTDTQYF	TGTGCCAGCAGCTCCTGGGGGGTCCAGCGCACAGATACGCAGTATTTT
-	TRBV27	TRBJ1-1	few	CASSLTGNTEAFF	TGTGCCAGCAGTTTAACAGGGAACACTGAAGCTTTCTTT
-	TRBV6-5	TRBJ2-1	-	CASSYLGSSYNEQFF	TGTGCCAGCAGTTACCTGGGGAGCTCCTACAATGAGCAGTTCTTC
-	TRBV7-6	TRBJ2-5	-	CASSQSTVQETQYF	TGTGCCAGCAGCCAGTCGACAGTACAAGAGACCCAGTACTTC
-	TRBV9	TRBJ1-2	-	CASSVDYRVRYGYTF	TGTGCCAGCAGCGTAGATTACAGGGTCCGCTATGGCTACACCTTC
-	TRBV5-1	TRBJ1-4	few	CASRLNEKLFF	TGCGCCAGCAGGTTGAATGAAAAACTGTTTTTT
-	TRBV7-9	TRBJ2-5	-	CASSLGSSAGETQYF	TGTGCCAGCAGCTTAGGTTCCAGTGCGGGGGAGACCCAGTACTTC
TRBD2	TRBV5-1	TRBJ2-7	-	CASSLAGGAYEQYF	TGCGCCAGCAGCTTGGCCGGGGGGGCCTACGAGCAGTACTTC
TRBD1	TRBV7-9	TRBJ2-7	-	CASSLAYRDRQYEQYF	TGTGCCAGCAGCTTAGCGTACCGGGACAGACAGTACGAGCAGTACTTC